This TCR beta chain derives from a study of CD8 T cells in ankylosing spondylitis. Findings of the study overall: There were earlier reports of some motif variants in reactive arthritis synovial fluid and blood.

Only a few counts were recorded for this clonotype. Its antigen is currently unknown. This CDR3 comprises 17 residues. Trimming removed 10 bases from V and 7 bases from J; junction bases left unmatched: 20. In germline, CDR1 is MDHEN, CDR2 SYDVKM. Using its own MiXCR run on the 5' RACE reads, TCRdb lists one record per CDR3 protein. Among some 140,000 distinct CDR3 sequences listed, roughly 8.8% were seen once. This chain uses TRBV28 with TRBJ2-7; 12 positions match TRBD2. The origin of this receptor is a male donor with ankylosing spondylitis. Sequencing was performed on synovial fluid, either unsorted or a sorted T cell fraction (not recorded which). CDR3 bases: TGTGCCACCGACCATTCGTCTAGCGGGGGGGCCCTTGGGGAGCAGTACTTC. It codes for CATDHSSSGGALGEQYF. Full variable domain (missing parts from reference TRBV28 and TRBJ2-7): DVKVTQSSRYLVKRTGEKVFLECVQDMDHENMFWYRQDPGLGLRLIYFSYDVKMKEKGDIPEGYSVSREKKERFSLILESASTNQTSMYLCATDHSSSGGALGEQYFGPGTRLTVT.